This T cell receptor beta chain was sequenced for a study of beta chain features in type 1 diabetes. Study findings and constraints: Patients showed naive, central memory and Treg TCRB repertoires that appeared more similar than those of healthy donors.

In this sample, this clone turned up many times. Its antigen is unknown. Cell sorting via CD45RO/CCR7/CD25/CD127/CD95/CD27 was performed to obtain CD4+ naive, central memory, regulatory and stem cell-like memory cells. The entirety of the isolated RNA underwent reverse transcription, so expressed TCRB transcripts were sequenced. About 3.5 million reads, on average, came from each naive, central memory and regulatory T cell sample. TCRdb's copy holds only in-frame clones and misses some; the assay was immunoSEQ multiplex PCR. In the table there are about 210,000 clones, roughly 10% of which are singletons. V lost 7 bases and J lost 6, with 10 bases in between. CDR1 SNHLY and CDR2 FYNNEI come from the germline V gene. The CDR3 length is 11 residues.

This chain connects TRBV2 to TRBJ2-7, with D uncertain. This TCR derives from a young man in good health. The sample consisted of central memory CD4+ T cells from blood. The CDR3 spells CASTGPSEQYF. The CDR3 DNA follows: TGTGCCAGCACCGGCCCCTCCGAGCAGTACTTC.